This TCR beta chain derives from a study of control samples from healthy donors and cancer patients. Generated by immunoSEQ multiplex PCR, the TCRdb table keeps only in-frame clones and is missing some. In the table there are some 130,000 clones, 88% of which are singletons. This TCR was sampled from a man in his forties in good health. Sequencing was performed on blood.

The CDR3 DNA reads TGTGCCAGCAGTTACCCAGGGGACGCCTCCTACGAGCAGTACTTC. Its protein product is CASSYPGDASYEQYF. This sequence joins TRBV6-2 or TRBV6-3 and TRBJ2-7; D perhaps matches TRBD1 (6 bases). The CDR3 spans 15 residues. V shed 2 bases and J shed 0 bases, with 11 bases lying between them. The germline V gene has CDR1 MNHEY and CDR2 SVGEGT.